This TCR beta chain derives from a study of shared clonotypes between healthy human individuals. Across the whole study: For every donor, three CD4 naive, three CD4 memory, two CD8 naive and one CD8 memory plates were used. Study-wide findings and caveats: A handful of donors showed sharing of approximately 4.7% of naive CD4 clonotypes.

The ends were cut back, 6 bases at V and 0 bases at J, with 10 bases in the middle. Germline loops: CDR1 MNHEY, CDR2 SMNVEV (reference sequence). This CDR3 region has 14 residues. Notes on this clone: The antigen is not known.

The authors ran the assay at deep level. Original analysis: From ImmunoSEQ came sequences covering only the junction and carrying no quality scores, so filtering differed. The method was immunoSEQ multiplex PCR; TCRdb's version includes in-frame clones alone and lacks a portion of them. Clone size and V and J calls were adopted from that table, with D and trimming inferred from the DNA. The data hold some 2,100,000 clones, with roughly 95% observed a single time. The sequence came from a man between 18 and 35 years old in good health. The sequenced material came from naive CD4+ T cells sorted from blood. The subset here: CD45RA+ positively selected. The chain combines TRBV27 with TRBJ2-3; D remains ambiguous. CDR3 in DNA: TGTGCCAGCAGCCTCTGGATGAGCACAGATACGCAGTATTTT. This encodes CASSLWMSTDTQYF.